The rows below give T cell receptor beta chains drawn from one sample of a study of blood T cell repertoires in COVID-19. Repertoires were generated with immunoSEQ multiplex PCR, while TCRdb's copy carries only in-frame clones and drops some. The sample gives about 320,000 clones, roughly 90% of which show up once; roughly 5% is in the top ten. The sample consisted of PBMCs or T cells enriched from blood (not recorded which). The receptors originated from a man between 60 and 70 years old who had recovered from COVID-19. CDR3s include the opening cysteine and the closing phenylalanine or tryptophan. The D gene is left open where the match is weak. Part of the rows lack a size; the others show once, few, many or a class for expanded clones.

J,D,size,V,DNA,CDR3
TRBJ2-2,-,-,TRBV19,TGTGCCAGTAGTATTGAGGAGGACGGGGAGCTGTTTTTT,CASSIEEDGELFF
TRBJ2-7,TRBD1,few,TRBV14,TGTGCCAGCAGCCATACGACAGGGCGGGTCGAGCAGTACTTC,CASSHTTGRVEQYF
TRBJ1-4,-,-,TRBV5-5,TGTGCCAGCAGCTTGGTCACAGGTTCAACTAATGAAAAACTGTTTTTT,CASSLVTGSTNEKLFF
TRBJ2-2,TRBD1,-,TRBV5-8,TGTGCCAGCAGCTTGGTTTCCGGGACAGGGAACACCGGGGAGCTGTTTTTT,CASSLVSGTGNTGELFF
TRBJ1-1,-,-,TRBV6-5,TGTGCCAGCAGCTACGGGTTTGCCAGGTGGAACACTGAAGCTTTCTTT,CASSYGFARWNTEAFF
TRBJ1-5,-,-,TRBV19,TGTGCCAGTAGTTCGGGGTATCAGCCCCAGCATTTT,CASSSGYQPQHF
TRBJ1-1,TRBD1,once,TRBV19,TGTGCCAGTAGTCCGTGGACAGGGCACACTGAAGCTTTCTTT,CASSPWTGHTEAFF
TRBJ2-5,TRBD2,once,TRBV5-4,TGTGCCAGCAGCCCTCAACGGGGGGTTCAAGAGACCCAGTACTTC,CASSPQRGVQETQYF
TRBJ1-3,-,few,TRBV23-1,TGCGCCAGCAGTCGACTTGGAGGGACCGGTGTTTGGGGCATATATTTT,CASSRLGGTGVWGIYF
TRBJ2-7,-,-,TRBV4-1,TGCGCCAGCAGCCAGCGGGTCCCCCCCTACGAGCAGTACTTC,CASSQRVPPYEQYF
TRBJ1-1,TRBD1,-,TRBV28,TGTGCCAGCAGCCGGGACAGGGCGAACACTGAAGCTTTCTTT,CASSRDRANTEAFF
TRBJ2-1,-,-,TRBV11-3,TGTGCCAGCAGCTTCCGGGAATGGGGTGAGCAGTTCTTC,CASSFREWGEQFF
TRBJ2-7,-,-,TRBV28,TGTGCCAGCAAACGGGTCGGGAGCTCCTACGAGCAGTACTTC,CASKRVGSSYEQYF
TRBJ2-7,TRBD1,-,TRBV6-5,TGTGCCAGCAGTCCCCTGGGACAGGGGGCGAGAGAGCAGTACTTC,CASSPLGQGAREQYF
TRBJ2-3,TRBD1,-,TRBV24-1,TGTGCCACCAGTGACCCGGGACAGGGAGGAGATACGCAGTATTTT,CATSDPGQGGDTQYF